The 17 T cell receptor beta chains given below trace back to one sample, sequenced in a study of tumor-infiltrating lymphocytes in primary liver carcinoma. Starting from 400 to 500 ng of total RNA, TCR beta cDNA was produced with a primer in the constant region. ARM-PCR, slightly modified, supplied the TCR beta libraries through three nested multiplex PCR rounds. Investigators reported that the first two PCR rounds, at about 9 cycles each, used TRBV1-TRBV30 forward primers with a C-beta reverse primer. TCRdb reprocessed the multiplex PCR reads via MiXCR and lists one record per CDR3 protein. This sample carries about 330,000 distinct CDR3 sequences, around three fifths of them seen once, and the ten largest clones take under 8%. RNA isolated from unsorted whole blood supplied the blood RNA, with germline DNA also extracted. The sample taken for sequencing was peripheral blood. These TCRs come from a man between 35 and 55 years old with primary liver carcinoma and hepatitis B virus infection.

The table lists this clonotype with many counts. CDR3 in DNA: TGTGCCAGCAGCGGACAACTAGCCGGGGAGCTGTTTTTT. This encodes CASSGQLAGELFF. The chain employs TRBV11-2 and TRBJ2-2; D is possibly TRBD1 or TRBD2 (5 bases each). Looked up from germline, CDR1 is SGHAT and CDR2 is FQNNGV. V gave up 5 bases and J gave up 6 bases, with 10 bases separating them. The CDR3 spans 13 residues.

The rearrangement links TRBV6-1 to TRBJ1-2; D unclear. The CDR3 consists of 14 residues. Germline CDR1 reads MNHNS; CDR2 reads SASEGT. V dropped 11 bases and J dropped 0 bases, with 16 bases sitting between them. The CDR3 DNA is TGTGCCTCCTATGCGGAGCCAGCTAACTATGGCTACACCTTC. The encoded protein is CASYAEPANYGYTF.

As to this clonotype: A read error may be the cause here, since a much bigger clone is one base away. V usage is TRBV10-3 and J usage is TRBJ1-6; D is perhaps TRBD1 (6 bases). The CDR3 length is 13 residues. Germline assignment: CDR1 ENHRY and CDR2 SYGVKD. V was clipped by 6 bases and J by 11 bases, with 14 bases between them. The chain's CDR3 is CAIRRDIGPPLHF. The CDR3 DNA is TGTGCCATCAGACGGGACATTGGCCCACCCCTCCACTTT.

The CDR3 reads CASSLEPHSATEAFF. The CDR3 nucleotides read TGTGCCAGCAGCTTAGAGCCCCACAGTGCCACTGAAGCTTTCTTT. The chain joins TRBV11-2 to TRBJ1-1; D is ambiguous. The germline V gene has CDR1 SGHAT and CDR2 FQNNGV. The CDR3 contains 15 residues. V lost 0 bases and J lost 4, with 12 bases in between.

This rearrangement joins TRBV11-2 to TRBJ2-3; tentatively, D is TRBD1 or TRBD2 (5 bases each). The CDR3 is 17 residues long. The ends were cut back, 5 bases at V and 7 bases at J, with 25 bases in the middle. Germline CDR1 and CDR2: SGHAT and FQNNGV. CDR3 DNA: TGTGCCAGCAGCCCGAGGGGTAGGGGCAGGGCGACCCATACGCAGTATTTT. This codes for CASSPRGRGRATHTQYF.

As regards this clonotype: A junction end diverges from the germline sequence, so it may reflect a read error. For the CDR3, the DNA is TGTGCCAGCAGCTCCAAGGGGAGTAGGGGGAAAATCCCCTACGAACAGTACTTC. Translation gives CASSSKGSRGKIPYEQYF. The genes are TRBV11-2 and TRBJ2-7; tentative D call: TRBD1 (6 bases). CDR1 and CDR2 from the germline V gene are SGHAT and FQNNGV. The CDR3 length is 18 residues.

A note on this clonotype: One junction end disagrees with the germline gene, perhaps due to a read error. The chain employs TRBV11-2 and TRBJ2-2; TRBD2 matches at 10 bases. CDR3 length equals 17 residues. Germline V gives CDR1 SGHAT, CDR2 FQNNGV. CDR3 nucleotides: TGTGCCAGTAGCCGAGCGTCGGCTAGCGGGAGAAGCGGGGAGCTATTTTTT. Translated, it gives CASSRASASGRSGELFF. Full variable domain (missing parts from reference TRBV11-2 and TRBJ2-2): EAGVAQSPRYKIIEKRQSVAFWCNPISGHATLYWYQQILGQGPKLLIQFQNNGVVDDSQLPKDRFSAERLKGVDSTLKIQPAKLEDSAVYLCASSRASASGRSGELFFGEGSRLTVL.

This clonotype occurred once. The rearrangement uses TRBV6-1 and TRBJ2-5; D gene ambiguous. This CDR3 region has 12 residues. Germline V gives CDR1 MNHNS, CDR2 SASEGT. The CDR3 DNA follows: TGTGTTAGCACGGCAGAACAAGAGACCCAGTACTTC. This codes for CVSTAEQETQYF.

Points on this clonotype: Given a much more abundant clone one base away, this may be a read error. V is TRBV28 and J is TRBJ1-1, with TRBD1 matching over 8 bases. The CDR3 sequence is 17 residues long. V dropped 1 base and J dropped 3; count of bases not matched to a gene: 10. Germline V gene sequence: CDR1 MDHEN, CDR2 SYDVKM. CDR3 DNA: TGTGCCAGCAGTTTATTCTGTGACAGGGGCCAGGACACTGAAGCTTTCTTT. Translated, it gives CASSLFCDRGQDTEAFF.

This clonotype was counted many times. The V and J genes are TRBV11-2 and TRBJ1-1, with D tentatively TRBD1 (5 bases). Germline lookup yields CDR1 SGHAT and CDR2 FQNNGV. This CDR3 is built from 13 residues. The V end lost 3 bases, the J end lost 6 bases, and 11 bases lay between the germline ends. For the CDR3, the DNA is TGTGCCAGCAGCTTCCGGCAGGGACCTGAAGCTTTCTTT. Its protein product is CASSFRQGPEAFF.

Concerning this clonotype: A much larger clone differs from this one at a single base, so this may be a read error. The J gene is TRBJ2-5, the V gene TRBV6-1; TRBD1 matches 7 bases. The CDR3 runs 14 residues. Germline V gene sequence: CDR1 MNHNS, CDR2 SASEGT. V lost 4 bases, J lost 5 bases, and 7 bases stayed unmatched. The CDR3 region has the DNA TGTGCCAGCAGTGGAACCGACAGGGTGGAGACCCAGTACTTC. Its protein product is CASSGTDRVETQYF.

This clonotype was observed at least ten times. The chain carries TRBV10-2 and TRBJ2-7; D assignment may be TRBD1 or TRBD2 (6 bases each). Per the germline V gene, CDR1 is WSHSY and CDR2 is SAAADI. This CDR3 contains 11 residues. Trimming took off 6 bases at V and 7 bases at J, with 10 bases between the two ends. Written as DNA, the CDR3 is TGCGCCAGCAGGGTAGGGGGGGAGCAGTACTTC. Protein product: CASRVGGEQYF.

Regarding this clonotype: The conserved phenylalanine or tryptophan is not found at the CDR3 terminus, so this likely reflects a read error. This sequence joins TRBV29-1 and TRBJ2-3; unclear D gene. Germline V gives CDR1 SQVTM, CDR2 ANQGSEA. V gave up 3 bases and J gave up 6 bases, with 10 bases separating them. The CDR3 covers 12 residues. CDR3 sequence (DNA): TGCAGCGTTGAGGTCCTAACGGATACGCAGTATTAT. Encoded protein: CSVEVLTDTQYY.

A note on this clonotype: A much larger clonotype is one base distant, so this may be a read error. V usage is TRBV11-2 and J usage is TRBJ2-3, with D uncertain. The CDR3 consists of 14 residues. CDR1 is SGHAT, CDR2 FQNNGV, per germline. CDR3 sequence reads: CTNSLESWADTQYF. The CDR3 nucleotides read TGTACCAACAGCTTAGAGTCGTGGGCAGATACGCAGTATTTT.

Regarding this clonotype: This could be a read error, since a much larger clone is one nucleotide away. J is TRBJ2-3 and V is TRBV6-2 or TRBV6-3; 8 nucleotides match TRBD2. Per germline, CDR1 MNHEY and CDR2 SVGEGT. The CDR3 totals 15 residues. The CDR3 loop is CASSHSTREVDTQYF. DNA for the CDR3: TGTGCCAGCAGTCACTCGACGCGGGAGGTGGATACGCAGTATTTT.

This clonotype was detected only a few times. The V and J genes are TRBV23-1 and TRBJ2-7, with 11 nucleotides matching TRBD2. TRBV23-1 is assigned to the ORF class and has an uncertain function. The CDR3 loop spans 16 amino acids. The V and J ends lost 3 bases and 7 bases, in that order; junction bases with no gene match: 11. The CDR3 sequence: CASSQAIAGGPREQYF. The CDR3 nucleotides read TGCGCCAGCAGTCAGGCGATAGCGGGAGGGCCGCGGGAGCAGTACTTC.

Details on this clonotype: The junction departs from the called germline gene at one end, perhaps through a read error. V usage is TRBV11-2 and J usage is TRBJ1-3; D uncertain. CDR1 is SGHAT, CDR2 FQNNGV, per germline. The CDR3 extends over 13 amino acids. The CDR3 region has the DNA TGTACCGGCAGCTTAGAGTCTGGAATCACCATATATTTT. Translation: CTGSLESGITIYF.